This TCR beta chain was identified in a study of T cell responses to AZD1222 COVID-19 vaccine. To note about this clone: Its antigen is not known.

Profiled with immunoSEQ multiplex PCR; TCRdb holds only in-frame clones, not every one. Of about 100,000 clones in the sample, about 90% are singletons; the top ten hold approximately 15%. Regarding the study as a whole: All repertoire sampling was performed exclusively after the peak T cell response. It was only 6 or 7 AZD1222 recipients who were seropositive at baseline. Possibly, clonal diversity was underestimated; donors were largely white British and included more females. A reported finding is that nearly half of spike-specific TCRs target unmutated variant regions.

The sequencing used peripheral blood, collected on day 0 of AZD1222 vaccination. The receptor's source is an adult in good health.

The CDR3 protein is CASSLADRYGYTF. The CDR3 DNA reads as TGTGCCAGCAGTCTTGCCGACAGATATGGCTACACCTTC. This chain joins TRBV2 and TRBJ1-2; possible D gene TRBD1, 5 bases. V dropped 5 bases and J dropped 5 bases, with 12 bases sitting between them. Germline CDR1 and CDR2: SNHLY and FYNNEI. The length of the CDR3 is 13 residues.